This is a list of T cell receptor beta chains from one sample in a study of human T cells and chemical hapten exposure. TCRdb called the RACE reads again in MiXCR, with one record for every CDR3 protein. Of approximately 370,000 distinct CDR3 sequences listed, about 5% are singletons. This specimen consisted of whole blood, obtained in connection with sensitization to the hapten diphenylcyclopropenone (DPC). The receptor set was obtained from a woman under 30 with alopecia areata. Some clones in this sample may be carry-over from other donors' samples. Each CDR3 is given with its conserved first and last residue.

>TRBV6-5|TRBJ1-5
CASSEAFRSNQPQHF
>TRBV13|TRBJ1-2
CASSSRGPYYGYTF
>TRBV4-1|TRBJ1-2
CASSPRELYGYTF
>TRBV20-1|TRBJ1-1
CSARSGKGEAFF
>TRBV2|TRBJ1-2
CASSGDWGGQGNGYTF
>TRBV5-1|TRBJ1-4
CASSKTGQTNEKLFF
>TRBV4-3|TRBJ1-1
CASSQWEGPNTEAFF
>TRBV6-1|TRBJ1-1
CASSGVLGQATEAFF
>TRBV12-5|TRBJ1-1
CASGFATGVNTEAFF
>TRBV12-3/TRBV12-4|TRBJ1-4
CASVRTVNEKLFF
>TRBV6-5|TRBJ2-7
CASCSSGLVSYEQYF
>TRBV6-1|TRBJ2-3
CASSELAGGPYTQYF
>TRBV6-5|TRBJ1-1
CSVYVGTEAFF
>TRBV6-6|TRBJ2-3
CASSSTRITDTQYF
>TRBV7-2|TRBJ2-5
CASSTGTSGEGKTQYF
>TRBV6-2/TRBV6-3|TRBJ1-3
CASSTLDGSSGNTIYF
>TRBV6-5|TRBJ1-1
CASSYSPGQTLTEAFF
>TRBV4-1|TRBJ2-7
CASSQSTSGGYEQYF
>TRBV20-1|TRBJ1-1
CSARGGVGPEAFF
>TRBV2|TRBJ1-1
CASEEEKGMNTEAFF
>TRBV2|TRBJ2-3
CASSAAGISTDTQYF
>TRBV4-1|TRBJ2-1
CASSQDWKGYNEQFF